This TCR beta chain was documented in a study of blood T cell repertoires in COVID-19. Background on the study: Samples representing acute and convalescent COVID-19 were sourced from the United States, Italy and Spain. In each case, the material was cDNA or gDNA derived from T cells, B-cell-depleted T cells, or PBMCs.

Self-reported history from a screening survey and questionnaire set each donor's cohort. Cohort 3 donors were reported recovered after two negative PCRs, clearance, or symptom resolution. Assay: immunoSEQ multiplex PCR; the TCRdb copy retains only in-frame clones and omits some. The sample gives hundreds of thousands of clones, approximately 90% of which show up once; 10% is in the top ten. The sequence was obtained from a woman between 50 and 59 years old who had recovered from COVID-19. The specimen was PBMCs or T cells enriched from blood (not recorded which).

CDR3 in amino acids: CASSPGQDRYYGYTF. The CDR3 DNA reads as TGTGCCAGCAGCCCGGGACAGGATCGATACTATGGCTACACCTTC. V and J are TRBV5-6 and TRBJ1-2; the match to TRBD1 covers 8 bases. The CDR3 extends over 15 amino acids. V shed 4 bases and J 3 bases; nucleotides not matched to a gene: 8. The germline gives CDR1 SGHDT, CDR2 YYEEEE.